This T cell receptor beta chain was observed in a study of vaccination and CD4 T cells after COVID-19. As concerns this clonotype: Its antigen remains unknown.

Treatment specified: approximately 10-day PBMC culture with coronavirus spike peptide pools or control peptides (ViraFEST assay). CD4+ T cells were isolated by negative selection after around 11 days of culture. The Oncomine TCR Beta short-read assay was applied to DNA of cultured CD4+ T cells. TCRdb passed the PCR reads through MiXCR, listing each CDR3 protein once. The sample lists about 14,000 distinct CDR3 sequences, roughly 80% occurring once. The CDR3 runs to 16 residues. V shed 4 bases, J shed 4 bases, and the junction held 6 bases outside the gene matches. This TCR derives from a human donor who received a COVID-19 vaccine. The chain has TRBV12-3 or TRBV12-4 and TRBJ2-5, with TRBD2 matching 13 bases. Sequencing used CD4+ T cells from blood, cultured in vitro, obtained after SARS-CoV-2 vaccination. The CDR3 DNA sequence: TGTGCCAGCAGTTCGGGTAGACTAGCGGGGGGAGAGACCCAGTACTTC. Residues: CASSSGRLAGGETQYF.